Listed below are T cell receptor beta chains from one sample, sequenced in a study of T-cell memory formation after mild COVID-19. TCRdb redid the calling of the 5' RACE reads with MiXCR, one entry per CDR3 protein. The data contain approximately 290,000 distinct CDR3 sequences, approximately 15% of them singletons. Sequenced sample: PBMCs or a T cell subset sorted from them (not recorded which). The receptor source for this set is a man younger than 35 who had mild COVID-19 (a few samples of this study predate the infection). Cell type and time point are not known. CDR3s include the opening cysteine and the closing phenylalanine or tryptophan. D genes are given only for firm matches. Only some rows state a clone size, as once, few, many or a class for expanded clones.

j_call v_call cdr3_length d_call clone_size cdr3_nt cdr3_aa
TRBJ2-1 TRBV29-1 11 - - TGCTCCGGGGGAGATTACAATGAGCAGTTCTTC CSGGDYNEQFF
TRBJ2-7 TRBV7-9 14 TRBD2 few TGTGCCAGCAGCCCAACTAGCGGGTGGGGCGAGCAGTACTTC CASSPTSGWGEQYF
TRBJ2-3 TRBV12-5 12 TRBD2 few TGTGCTAGTGGTTTTAGCGGGGTTACGCAGTATTTT CASGFSGVTQYF
TRBJ2-4 TRBV27 16 - few TGTGCCAGCAGTTCTTTTGAGGCGGGGTTCGAAGGCATTCAGTACTTC CASSSFEAGFEGIQYF
TRBJ2-4 TRBV6-5 15 TRBD2 few TGTGCCAGCAGATGGCGGGGGGGCTTTGGGGACATTCAGTACTTC CASRWRGGFGDIQYF
TRBJ2-7 TRBV12-3/TRBV12-4 14 TRBD1 - TGTGCCAGCAGTTCGGGACAGTTCTCTGGCGAGCAGTACTTC CASSSGQFSGEQYF
TRBJ1-4 TRBV5-6 14 - - TGTGCCAGCAGCCGGAGGACAACTAATGAAAAACTGTTTTTT CASSRRTTNEKLFF
TRBJ2-1 TRBV19 15 - few TGTGCCAGTAGGGCAGGGGGAATAGCGGGTTCTGAGCAGTTCTTC CASRAGGIAGSEQFF
TRBJ1-3 TRBV6-5 17 - few TGTGCCAGCAGTTACTCTTTGGGTACTCGACGTGAAAACACCATATATTTT CASSYSLGTRRENTIYF
TRBJ2-2 TRBV12-3/TRBV12-4 16 TRBD2 - TGTGCCAGCAGTTTCCCTAGCGGGGGGCTTACCGGGGAGCTGTTTTTT CASSFPSGGLTGELFF
TRBJ1-1 TRBV7-2 15 TRBD1 few TGTGCCAGCAGCTTATACAGGGGGGTTCGGACTGAAGCTTTCTTT CASSLYRGVRTEAFF
TRBJ1-4 TRBV15 14 - few TGTGCCACCAGCAGAGATCCGGACCAGCTAAAACTGTTTTTT CATSRDPDQLKLFF
TRBJ2-7 TRBV25-1 15 - - TGTGCCAGCAGGGGGGCGGGGGCCGCAGGTTACGAGCAGTACTTC CASRGAGAAGYEQYF
TRBJ1-5 TRBV25-1 14 - few TGTGCCAACTCGACAGTTGGAGGCAATCAGCCCCAGCATTTT CANSTVGGNQPQHF
TRBJ1-2 TRBV6-5 16 - - TGTGCCAGCATTCCAACGGGAGGGCCCCCGAACTATGGCTACACCTTC CASIPTGGPPNYGYTF
TRBJ2-1 TRBV5-1 17 TRBD2 - TGCGCCAGCAGCTCCCAGCTGACTAGCGGGGGAAGGATTGAGCAGTTCTTC CASSSQLTSGGRIEQFF
TRBJ1-5 TRBV20-1 12 - - TGCAGTGCTAGAGATGGGGTTCAGCCCCAGCATTTT CSARDGVQPQHF
TRBJ1-1 TRBV2 13 TRBD1 few TGTGCCAGCATTCCACAGGGGGGCACTGAAGCTTTCTTT CASIPQGGTEAFF
TRBJ2-1 TRBV7-3 15 TRBD2 - TGTGCCAGCAGCCCTCGGGGGGGCTCGGGGAATGAGCAGTTCTTC CASSPRGGSGNEQFF
TRBJ2-1 TRBV6-6 16 TRBD2 few TGTGCCAGCAGTTACGGGGCTAGCGGGGGGGACAATGAGCAGTTCTTC CASSYGASGGDNEQFF
TRBJ1-2 TRBV5-1 14 - few TGCGCCAGCAGCTTGCAGAACAGCCACTATGGCTACACCTTC CASSLQNSHYGYTF
TRBJ2-3 TRBV24-1 14 - - TGTGCCACCAGTGATCGAGGGCACACAGATACGCAGTATTTT CATSDRGHTDTQYF
TRBJ1-5 TRBV28 17 TRBD1 - TGTGCCAGCAGCCTACAGGGGGTGCGATTGAGCAATCAGCCCCAGCATTTT CASSLQGVRLSNQPQHF
TRBJ1-1 TRBV6-5 12 - - TGTGCCAGCAGCCCCGACAGGATTAAAACTTTCTTT CASSPDRIKTFF
TRBJ2-4 TRBV20-1 14 TRBD1 - TGCAGTGCTAGAACTAGACAGGGGGCGGGAGGTACGCACTTC CSARTRQGAGGTHF
TRBJ2-5 TRBV7-9 15 TRBD2 - TGTGCCAGCAGCTTTCCGGGACTAGCGGAAGAGACCCAGTACTTC CASSFPGLAEETQYF
TRBJ2-3 TRBV2 15 TRBD2 - TGTGCCAGCAGTGCCGGGACTAGCGGCGGGGTTACGCAGTATTTT CASSAGTSGGVTQYF
TRBJ2-5 TRBV6-2/TRBV6-3 12 - - TGTGCCAGCAGAGAGTACCAAGAGACCCAGTACTTC CASREYQETQYF
TRBJ1-2 TRBV9 12 - - TGTGCCAGCAGTAGCCCCCGATGGAGCTACACCTTC CASSSPRWSYTF
TRBJ2-3 TRBV6-5 14 TRBD2 - TGTGCCAGCAGTTATCTAGCGGGCGGGGATACGCAGTATTTT CASSYLAGGDTQYF
TRBJ2-5 TRBV7-8 12 - - TGTGCCAGCGGAAGAGACCAAGAGACCCAGTACTTC CASGRDQETQYF
TRBJ2-3 TRBV11-1 15 TRBD2 - TGTGCCAGCAGCGAGCTAGCGGGGGGGGCAGATACGCAGTATTTT CASSELAGGADTQYF
TRBJ1-2 TRBV6-5 13 - - TGTGCCAGCAGTTACGGTGGTGTGGGTGGCTACACCTTC CASSYGGVGGYTF
TRBJ1-2 TRBV27 15 - once TGTGCCAGCAGTTTACAGGGAGAGGATCTTTATGGCTACACCTTC CASSLQGEDLYGYTF
TRBJ1-4 TRBV12-3/TRBV12-4 13 - many TGTGCCAGCAAAATCGGGGCTAATGAAAAACTGTTTTTT CASKIGANEKLFF
TRBJ2-5 TRBV18 13 - few TGTGCCAGCTCGGTGAGGGACCGGGAGACCCAGTACTTC CASSVRDRETQYF
TRBJ2-7 TRBV6-2/TRBV6-3 14 TRBD1 - TGTGCCAGCAGTGGGACAGGGGATATCTACGAGCAGTACTTC CASSGTGDIYEQYF
TRBJ2-5 TRBV11-2 14 - - TGTGCCAGCAGCTTAGATGACTACCAAGAGACCCAGTACTTC CASSLDDYQETQYF
TRBJ1-1 TRBV7-6 12 - many TGTGCCAGCAGCCTAAACGGGGCGGAGGCTTTCTTT CASSLNGAEAFF
TRBJ2-3 TRBV12-3/TRBV12-4 12 - many TGTGCCAGCACCTCACAGGGAGATACGCAGTATTTT CASTSQGDTQYF
TRBJ2-1 TRBV30 18 - few TGTGCCTGGAGTGTCCGGGCAGGGGTACACAGCTCCTACAATGAGCAGTTCTTC CAWSVRAGVHSSYNEQFF
TRBJ2-4 TRBV20-1 14 - - TGCAGTGCTAGAAGAACAGGGGCCAAAAACATTCAGTACTTC CSARRTGAKNIQYF
TRBJ1-3 TRBV4-1 16 - - TGCGCCAGCAGCCGGGCGGGAAGTGACTCTGGAAACACCATATATTTT CASSRAGSDSGNTIYF
TRBJ2-3 TRBV18 14 - few TGTGCCAGCTCACCACCGGGGGCCACAGATACGCAGTATTTT CASSPPGATDTQYF
TRBJ1-5 TRBV29-1 12 - - TGCAGCGTCCGACAGGCAAATCAGCCCCAGCATTTT CSVRQANQPQHF
TRBJ1-1 TRBV4-2 14 - - TGTGCCAGCAGCCAAGCCAATCAGCGCACTGAAGCTTTCTTT CASSQANQRTEAFF
TRBJ2-3 TRBV4-3 15 - few TGCGCCAGCAGCCAAGTGGGGGGCCGGGCAAATACGCAGTATTTT CASSQVGGRANTQYF
TRBJ1-1 TRBV7-9 16 - - TGTGCCAGCAGCTTCGTCCCGACACTCAAGAACACTGAAGCTTTCTTT CASSFVPTLKNTEAFF
TRBJ1-5 TRBV21-1 14 - - TGTGCCAGCAGGATCGGACAGGGCAATCAGCCCCAGCATTTT CASRIGQGNQPQHF
TRBJ2-3 TRBV6-4 14 TRBD1 medium-sized TGTGCCAGCAGCCCTGGACAGGCAACAGATACGCAGTATTTT CASSPGQATDTQYF
TRBJ2-2 TRBV12-3/TRBV12-4 13 - few TGTGCCAGCAGGGATTTTGGGGGCCGGGAGCTGTTTTTT CASRDFGGRELFF
TRBJ2-3 TRBV7-3 12 TRBD1 - TGTGCCAGCAGCTTTTCAGGACAGGGTCGGTATTTT CASSFSGQGRYF
TRBJ2-7 TRBV7-2 16 - few TGTGCCAGCAGCTTAGTGAAAATTGGGCCATCCTACGAGCAGTACTTC CASSLVKIGPSYEQYF
TRBJ2-3 TRBV12-3/TRBV12-4 14 - few TGTGCCAGCAGATTAGGACAAGGCACAGATACGCAGTATTTT CASRLGQGTDTQYF
TRBJ1-5 TRBV6-5 15 - few TGTGCCAGCAGTTTACTCCTGGGGGCAGGACAGCCCCAGCATTTT CASSLLLGAGQPQHF
TRBJ2-3 TRBV5-1 15 - - TGCGCCAGCAGCTTGGCAGGATCGTCAGGGGATACGCAGTATTTT CASSLAGSSGDTQYF
TRBJ2-5 TRBV7-2 13 - - TGTGCCAGCAGCTTACGACAGGACGGGACCCAGTACTTC CASSLRQDGTQYF
TRBJ2-3 TRBV5-1 14 - few TGCGCCAGCAGCTTGGGCAGCGATCGGGATACGCAGTATTTT CASSLGSDRDTQYF
TRBJ2-3 TRBV12-3/TRBV12-4 18 TRBD2 - TGTGCCAGCACCGGATCCGCGGGGGGGGTCCCTAGCACAGATACGCAGTATTTT CASTGSAGGVPSTDTQYF